The 9 T cell receptor beta chains below were found in one sample sequenced in a study of blood T cell repertoires in COVID-19. Profiled with immunoSEQ multiplex PCR; TCRdb holds only in-frame clones, not every one. The sample comprises about 230,000 clones, 65% to 90% of which are singletons, and less than 7.5% rests with the top ten. The source material was peripheral blood. The receptor set was obtained from a woman aged 45 to 65 with acute or convalescent COVID-19.

The chain joins TRBV3-1 (or the pseudogene TRBV3-2) to TRBJ1-1; 10 bases match TRBD1. Trimming at V came to 4 bases and at J to 3 bases, leaving 8 bases not matched to a gene. In germline, CDR1 is LGHDT, CDR2 YNNKEL (reference sequence). The CDR3 has 16 amino acids. CDR3 coding DNA: TGTGCCAGCAGCCCCCGGGACAGGGGCTTTTACACTGAAGCTTTCTTT. As protein: CASSPRDRGFYTEAFF.

The chain has TRBV25-1 and TRBJ2-3; the match to TRBD1 covers 8 bases. Germline assignment: CDR1 MGHDK and CDR2 SYGVNS. The CDR3 spans 15 residues. J gave up 3 bases and V 8 bases, and 10 bases lay outside the gene matches. The DNA of the CDR3 is TGTGCCAGCTCCGGGACAGGAGGGGTGACAGATACGCAGTATTTT. It is translated as CASSGTGGVTDTQYF.

In this sample, this clone turned up once. The V and J genes are TRBV28 and TRBJ1-5; a possible D gene is TRBD1 (5 bases). This CDR3 comprises 14 residues. Germline CDR1 reads MDHEN; CDR2 reads SYDVKM. With 3 bases removed from V and 6 bases from J, the gap between germline ends came to 12 bases. The CDR3 reads CASSFSGGIQPQHF. For the CDR3, the DNA is TGTGCCAGCAGTTTCTCCGGGGGTATTCAGCCCCAGCATTTT.

The chain recombines TRBV30 with TRBJ2-7, with D perhaps matching TRBD2 (6 bases). Germline V gene sequence: CDR1 GTSNPN, CDR2 SVGIG (reference sequence). The CDR3 contains 12 residues. V shed 5 bases and J shed 7 bases, with 15 bases lying between them. CDR3 DNA: TGTGCCTGGGGGGATGGGGGGAGAGAGCAGTACTTC. It translates to CAWGDGGREQYF. The variable domain in full, completed from reference TRBV30 and TRBJ2-7, reads SQTIHQWPATLVQPVGSPLSLECTVEGTSNPNLYWYRQAAGRGLQLLFYSVGIGQISSEVPQNLSASRPQDRQFILSSKKLLLSDSGFYLCAWGDGGREQYFGPGTRLTVT.

The rearrangement links TRBV24-1 to TRBJ2-7, with D possibly being TRBD1 (7 bases). Trimming took 4 bases from V and 6 from J, leaving 18 bases between them. The germline CDR1 and CDR2 sequences are KGHDR and SFDVKD. The CDR3 covers 15 residues. CDR3 nucleotides: TGTGCCACCAGTGACCGTCGGGGGACAGTCGGCGAGCAGTACTTC. Amino acids: CATSDRRGTVGEQYF.

This clone has a single count. The chain has TRBV9 and TRBJ2-5; 8 nucleotides align to TRBD2. J lost 0 bases, V lost 4 bases, and 8 bases had no gene match. Germline V gives CDR1 SGDLS, CDR2 YYNGEE. The CDR3 sequence is 16 residues long. The CDR3 nucleotides are TGTGCCAGCAGCCCCCTCGGGGGGGTGTACCAAGAGACCCAGTACTTC. Its protein is CASSPLGGVYQETQYF.

As DNA, the CDR3 is TGTGCCAGCAGTGTCCAGGTGTACAATGAGCAGTTCTTC. Its protein is CASSVQVYNEQFF. The rearrangement links TRBV6-4 to TRBJ2-1; D unclear. The CDR3 length is 13 residues. Deletions cut 4 bases from V and 4 bases from J, with 8 bases between. Germline V gives CDR1 MRHNA, CDR2 SNTAGT.

This clone has only a few counts. The chain links TRBV7-9 to TRBJ2-5; 11 bases are a match to TRBD2. Germline CDR1 is SEHNR and CDR2 is FQNEAQ (reference sequence). The CDR3 has 17 amino acids. Unmatched junction bases numbered 7, after V lost 2 bases and J lost 2 bases. This CDR3 reads CASSLWRLAGGQETQYF. Written as DNA, the CDR3 is TGTGCCAGCAGCTTATGGCGGCTAGCGGGGGGTCAAGAGACCCAGTACTTC.

The chain joins TRBV7-2 to TRBJ2-3; 8 positions match TRBD2. The CDR3 totals 16 residues. After removal of 3 bases from V and 6 bases from J, the junction contained 11 bases not matched to a gene. The germline V gene encodes CDR1 SGHTA and CDR2 FQGNSA. CDR3 bases: TGTGCCAGCAGCTTCAGGGGACTAGACGGTGCGGATACGCAGTATTTT. Residues: CASSFRGLDGADTQYF.